A single sample gave rise to the 2 T cell receptor beta chains below, sequenced in a study of blood T cell repertoires in COVID-19. The method was immunoSEQ multiplex PCR; TCRdb's version includes in-frame clones alone and lacks a portion of them. The sample has more than 150,000 clones, roughly 86% seen once; the top ten hold about 7.3%. Specimen: peripheral blood. Every receptor here comes from a man aged 50 to 59 with active or convalescent COVID-19.

CDR3 in DNA: TGTGCCAGCAGCCTACCTGACAGGGGGGGATACGAGCAGTACTTC. Translated, it gives CASSLPDRGGYEQYF. V and J are TRBV7-9 and TRBJ2-7; 9 nucleotides match TRBD1. The V and J ends lost 5 bases and 4 bases, in that order; junction bases with no gene match: 9. The CDR3 contains 15 residues. CDR1 and CDR2 (germline): SEHNR, FQNEAQ (reference sequence).

In DNA, the CDR3 is TGTGCCAGTAGTATCGACAAATGGAATCAGCCCCAGCATTTT. Its translation is CASSIDKWNQPQHF. The chain carries TRBV19 and TRBJ1-5; D gene ambiguous. The germline V gene encodes CDR1 LNHDA and CDR2 SQIVND (reference sequence). Trimming left V 3 bases short and J 4 bases short, with 10 bases between. The CDR3 has 14 residues.